Sequencing of this T cell receptor (beta chain) was carried out in a study of control samples from healthy donors and cancer patients. The germline CDR1 and CDR2 sequences are SGHTA and FQGNSA. The CDR3 contains 15 residues. Trimming cost V 1 base and J 5 bases; bases outside gene matches: 6. Assay: immunoSEQ multiplex PCR; the TCRdb copy retains only in-frame clones and omits some. This sample has about 86,000 clones, with around 94% found just once. This clone appeared a single time. Specimen: blood. The receptor was derived from a woman younger than 30 in good health. The chain is built from TRBV7-2 and TRBJ2-5, with 8 bases aligning to TRBD2. CDR3 protein: CASSLVSRGGETQYF. The CDR3 DNA is TGTGCCAGCAGCTTAGTCAGTCGGGGGGGGGAGACCCAGTACTTC.